This T cell receptor beta chain was sequenced for a study of T cell responses to AZD1222 COVID-19 vaccine. This CDR3 has 16 amino acids. The V gene's germline CDR1 is SGHKS and CDR2 YYEKEE (reference sequence). The ends were cut back, 0 bases at V and 0 bases at J, with 11 bases in the middle. TCRdb's table, derived via immunoSEQ multiplex PCR, lists solely in-frame clones and lacks some. The sample records about 190,000 clones, over 75% being singletons. The origin of this receptor is an adult in good health. The V call is TRBV5-5, the J call TRBJ2-3; D uncertain. The sample here was peripheral blood, taken on day 0 of AZD1222 vaccination. CDR3 loop: CASSLGNVGSTDTQYF. The DNA for the CDR3 is TGTGCCAGCAGCTTGGGTAACGTGGGAAGCACAGATACGCAGTATTTT.